The clone carrying this T cell receptor (beta chain) was detected only once. In the authors' workflow: Estimates of nucleated cell counts were drawn from the amplification of reference gene primers. The assay was immunoSEQ multiplex PCR, and TCRdb's table has in-frame clones only and misses some. The V and J calls and the clone size are those of that table, but D and trimming were determined from the DNA. Of a few hundred thousand clones in the sample, around three quarters are singletons; the top ten hold under 8.5%. The data were taken from a study of blood T cell repertoires in COVID-19. About the study: The origin of the acute and convalescent COVID-19 samples was the United States, Italy and Spain. From T cells, B-cell-depleted T cells, or PBMCs came the material, which was cDNA or gDNA.

V was pared by 0 bases and J by 3 bases, with 4 bases between. This CDR3 region has 13 residues. CDR1 and CDR2 (germline): LNHDA, SQIVND (reference sequence). This receptor was obtained from a woman aged 70-85 years with acute or convalescent COVID-19. The rearrangement joins TRBV19 to TRBJ2-3; D uncertain. Source material: peripheral blood. The CDR3 sequence: CASSIDLTDTQYF. CDR3 sequence (DNA): TGTGCCAGTAGTATAGATCTAACAGATACGCAGTATTTT. The full variable domain, completed using reference TRBV19 and TRBJ2-3, is DGGITQSPKYLFRKEGQNVTLSCEQNLNHDAMYWYRQDPGQGLRLIYYSQIVNDFQKGDIAEGYSVSREKKESFPLTVTSAQKNPTAFYLCASSIDLTDTQYFGPGTRLTVL.